The 12 T cell receptor beta chains below were found in one sample sequenced in a study of blood T cell repertoires in COVID-19. Measured with immunoSEQ multiplex PCR; TCRdb has only the in-frame clones, and not every one. Among around 150,000 clones, about 88% were seen once, and the ten largest hold approximately 10%. The sample comprised peripheral blood. The receptors were gathered from a man over 45 with active or convalescent COVID-19.

J is TRBJ2-1 and V is TRBV27, with 9 bases identical to TRBD2. The germline gives CDR1 MNHEY, CDR2 SMNVEV (reference sequence). The CDR3 covers 16 residues. V was clipped by 0 bases and J by 9 bases; unmatched bases: 9. The CDR3 protein is CASSLSGGRAEGEQFF. The CDR3 DNA reads TGTGCCAGCAGTTTATCGGGCGGGAGGGCCGAAGGTGAGCAGTTCTTC.

The chain couples TRBV7-9 to TRBJ2-7, with D possibly TRBD1 on 6 matching bases. V shed 5 bases and J shed 3 bases, with 8 bases lying between them. CDR1 is SEHNR, CDR2 FQNEAQ, per germline (reference sequence). The CDR3 spans 12 residues. The CDR3, as DNA: TGTGCCAGCAGCGCACAGGGCTACGAGCAGTACTTC. It encodes CASSAQGYEQYF.

The rearrangement joins TRBV19 to TRBJ1-5; 8 nucleotides agree with TRBD1. Germline V gene sequence: CDR1 LNHDA, CDR2 SQIVND (reference sequence). This CDR3 has 16 amino acids. V shed 5 bases and J 0 bases; nucleotides not matched to a gene: 6. CDR3 amino acids: CASSLGTGYSNQPQHF. The CDR3 DNA reads as TGTGCCAGTAGTCTCGGGACAGGCTATAGCAATCAGCCCCAGCATTTT. Looking up the rest from reference TRBV19 and TRBJ1-5 gives the full variable domain: DGGITQSPKYLFRKEGQNVTLSCEQNLNHDAMYWYRQDPGQGLRLIYYSQIVNDFQKGDIAEGYSVSREKKESFPLTVTSAQKNPTAFYLCASSLGTGYSNQPQHFGDGTRLSIL.

This rearrangement joins TRBV30 to TRBJ2-1; 10 bases are shared with TRBD2. The CDR3 is 12 residues long. Germline V gene sequence: CDR1 GTSNPN, CDR2 SVGIG (reference sequence). V shed 0 bases, J shed 13 bases, and the junction held 3 bases outside the gene matches. CDR3: CAWSVTSGNQFF. For the CDR3, the DNA is TGTGCCTGGAGTGTAACTAGCGGGAACCAGTTCTTC.

The CDR3 here is CASSLAREDTQYF. The CDR3 nucleotides read TGTGCCAGCAGCTTAGCGCGGGAAGATACGCAGTATTTT. V usage is TRBV7-2 and J usage is TRBJ2-3; D is possibly TRBD2 (6 bases). Trimming cost V 0 bases and J 5 bases, with 6 bases left between them. Looked up from germline, CDR1 is SGHTA and CDR2 is FQGNSA. The length of the CDR3 is 13 residues.

V is TRBV9 and J is TRBJ2-7; D is ambiguous. The CDR3 totals 14 residues. Germline lookup yields CDR1 SGDLS and CDR2 YYNGEE. Trimming took 4 bases from V and 0 from J, leaving 11 bases between them. Here the CDR3 DNA reads TGTGCCAGCAGCCTTAGCCCCTCCTCCTACGAGCAGTACTTC. This codes for CASSLSPSSYEQYF.

J is TRBJ2-5 and V is TRBV4-2; possible D gene TRBD1, 6 bases. Trimming removed 5 bases from V and 5 bases from J, with 12 bases in between. Per germline, CDR1 LGHNA and CDR2 YNFKEQ. CDR3 size: 13 residues. In DNA form, the CDR3 reads TGTGCCAGCAGCTCACAGGGCGGGGAGACCCAGTACTTC. Protein: CASSSQGGETQYF.

CDR3 region: CASSPSGLAGVTYEQYF. CDR3 nucleotide sequence: TGTGCCAGCAGCCCCTCAGGACTAGCGGGGGTCACCTACGAGCAGTACTTC. The rearrangement uses TRBV14 and TRBJ2-7; 13 bases agree with TRBD2. J gave up 2 bases and V 4 bases, and 8 bases lay outside the gene matches. The CDR3 is 17 residues long. Germline CDR1 and CDR2: SGHDN and FVKESK.

The chain recombines TRBV7-8 with TRBJ2-1; 8 bases are shared with TRBD2. With V trimmed by 4 bases and J by 4 bases, 6 bases remained unmatched. This CDR3 is 15 amino acids long. Germline CDR1 and CDR2: SGHVS and FQNEAQ. The CDR3 DNA follows: TGTGCCAGCAGCTCTCAGCGGGGGAGGTACAATGAGCAGTTCTTC. This encodes CASSSQRGRYNEQFF.

This rearrangement joins TRBV27 to TRBJ2-7; 8 bases are shared with TRBD2. The CDR3 is 14 amino acids. Per germline, CDR1 MNHEY and CDR2 SMNVEV (reference sequence). Unmatched junction bases numbered 8, after V lost 6 bases and J lost 4 bases. The CDR3 nucleotides read TGTGCCAGCAGGCCATGGACTAGCCGATACGAGCAGTACTTC. Translated, it gives CASRPWTSRYEQYF.

The gene calls are TRBV7-9 and TRBJ2-7; 10 bases align to TRBD2. Unmatched junction bases numbered 12, after V lost 3 bases and J lost 4 bases. The CDR3 has 17 residues. Germline-derived CDR1 and CDR2 are SEHNR and FQNEAQ (reference sequence). CDR3 nucleotides: TGTGCCAGCAGCTTTCAGGCGCCCGCTAGCGGGAGTTACGAGCAGTACTTC. This codes for CASSFQAPASGSYEQYF.

This clone has only a few counts. V usage is TRBV28 and J usage is TRBJ2-3, with 7 bases that match TRBD1. Germline values: CDR1 MDHEN, CDR2 SYDVKM. The CDR3 length is 15 residues. With 5 bases clipped from V and 1 base from J, the junction kept 6 bases outside the gene matches. CDR3 loop: CASSPDRARTDTQYF. The CDR3 DNA follows: TGTGCCAGCAGTCCCGACAGGGCTCGCACAGATACGCAGTATTTT.